This T cell receptor (beta chain) was identified in a study of T cell responses to AZD1222 COVID-19 vaccine. Repertoires were generated with immunoSEQ multiplex PCR, while TCRdb's copy carries only in-frame clones and drops some. The sample comprises 85,000 to 90,000 clones, about nine tenths of which are singletons, and roughly 5% rests with the top ten. A word on this clone: This CDR3 fails to terminate in the conserved phenylalanine or tryptophan, so it likely reflects a read error. No DNA is shown, since the ends of the CDR3 on it are uncertain; the CDR3 is the one TCRdb lists.

The CDR3 totals 11 residues, both ends included. Germline lookup yields CDR1 KGHSH and CDR2 LQKENI. This clonotype was obtained from an adult who received the AZD1222 COVID-19 vaccine. The chain has TRBV18 and TRBJ1-1; the table's D call, TRBD1, has no DNA check behind it. Specimen: peripheral blood, collected 28 days after the second AZD1222 dose. CDR3 residues: CASSPTDTSQV.